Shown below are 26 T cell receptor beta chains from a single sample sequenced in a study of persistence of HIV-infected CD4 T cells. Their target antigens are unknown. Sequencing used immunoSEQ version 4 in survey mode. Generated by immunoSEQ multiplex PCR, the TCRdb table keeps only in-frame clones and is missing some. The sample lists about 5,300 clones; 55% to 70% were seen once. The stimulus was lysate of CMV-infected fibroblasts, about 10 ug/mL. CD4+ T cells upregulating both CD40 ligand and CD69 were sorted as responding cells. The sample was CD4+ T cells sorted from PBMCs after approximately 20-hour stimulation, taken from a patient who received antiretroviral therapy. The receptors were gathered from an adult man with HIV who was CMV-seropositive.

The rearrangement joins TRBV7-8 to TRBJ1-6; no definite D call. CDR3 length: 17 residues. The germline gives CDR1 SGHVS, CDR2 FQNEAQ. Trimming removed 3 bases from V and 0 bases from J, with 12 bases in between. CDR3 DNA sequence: TGTGCCAGCAGCTTGTCCCCTCTTAGCTCCTATAATTCACCCCTCCACTTT. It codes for CASSLSPLSSYNSPLHF.

The CDR3 sequence: CASSESGGQRNEQFF. CDR3 coding DNA: TGTGCCAGCAGTGAAAGCGGGGGCCAAAGGAATGAGCAGTTCTTC. The V gene is TRBV6-1, the J gene TRBJ2-1, with 8 bases identical to TRBD2. Germline assignment: CDR1 MNHNS and CDR2 SASEGT. V gave up 2 bases and J gave up 7 bases; unmatched junction bases: 7. The CDR3 loop spans 15 amino acids.

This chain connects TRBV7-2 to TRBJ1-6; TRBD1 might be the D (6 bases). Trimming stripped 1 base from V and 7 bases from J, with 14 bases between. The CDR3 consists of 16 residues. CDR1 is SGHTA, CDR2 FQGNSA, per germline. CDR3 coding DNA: TGTGCCAGCAGCTTAGATTTGGGGGCGGGGAATTCACCCCTCCACTTT. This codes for CASSLDLGAGNSPLHF.

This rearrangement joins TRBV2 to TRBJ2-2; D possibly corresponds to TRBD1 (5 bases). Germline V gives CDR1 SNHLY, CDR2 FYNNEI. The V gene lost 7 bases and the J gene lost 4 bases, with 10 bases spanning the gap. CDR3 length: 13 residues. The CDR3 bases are TGTGCCAGCACCCTGGGGCGCACCGGGGAGCTGTTTTTT. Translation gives CASTLGRTGELFF.

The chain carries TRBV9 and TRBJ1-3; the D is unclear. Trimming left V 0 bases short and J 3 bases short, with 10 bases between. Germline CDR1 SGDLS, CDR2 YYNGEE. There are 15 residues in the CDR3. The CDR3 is CASSVGVSSGNTIYF. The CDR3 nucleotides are TGTGCCAGCAGCGTAGGGGTTTCTAGTGGAAACACCATATATTTT.

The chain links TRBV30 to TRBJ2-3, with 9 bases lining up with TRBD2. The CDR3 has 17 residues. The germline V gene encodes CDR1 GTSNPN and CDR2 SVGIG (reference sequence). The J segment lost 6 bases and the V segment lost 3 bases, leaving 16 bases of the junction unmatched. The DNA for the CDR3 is TGTGCCTGGAGAACTCCCTGGGGGCGGGGGGGCCGTGATACGCAGTATTTT. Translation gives CAWRTPWGRGGRDTQYF.

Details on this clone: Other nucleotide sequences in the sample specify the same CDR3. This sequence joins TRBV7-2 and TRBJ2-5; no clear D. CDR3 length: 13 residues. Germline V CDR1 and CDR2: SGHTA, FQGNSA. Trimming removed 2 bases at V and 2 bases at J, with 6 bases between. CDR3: CASSLTPQETQYF. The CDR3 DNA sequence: TGTGCCAGCAGCTTAACACCACAAGAGACCCAGTACTTC.

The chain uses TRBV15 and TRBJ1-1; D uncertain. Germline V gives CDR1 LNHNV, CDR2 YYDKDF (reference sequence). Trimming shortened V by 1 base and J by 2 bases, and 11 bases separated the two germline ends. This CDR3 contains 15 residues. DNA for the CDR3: TGTGCCACCAGCAGAGGCGTGGCGGAAAACACTGAAGCTTTCTTT. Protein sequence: CATSRGVAENTEAFF.

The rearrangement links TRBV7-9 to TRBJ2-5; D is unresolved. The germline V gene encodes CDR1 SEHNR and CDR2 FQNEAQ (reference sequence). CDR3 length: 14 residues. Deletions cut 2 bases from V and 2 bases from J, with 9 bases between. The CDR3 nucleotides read TGTGCCAGCAGCTTAATCGGTCTACAAGAGACCCAGTACTTC. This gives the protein CASSLIGLQETQYF.

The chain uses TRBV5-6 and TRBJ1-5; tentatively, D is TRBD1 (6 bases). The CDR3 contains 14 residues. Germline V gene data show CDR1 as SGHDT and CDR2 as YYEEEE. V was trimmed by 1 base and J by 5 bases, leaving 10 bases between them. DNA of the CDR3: TGTGCCAGCAGCTTGTCAGGGGTTCATCAGCCCCAGCATTTT. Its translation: CASSLSGVHQPQHF.

The CDR3 spells CASSQVRDSNQPQHF. The CDR3 region has the DNA TGTGCCAGCAGCCAAGTCCGGGACAGCAATCAGCCCCAGCATTTT. J is TRBJ1-5 and V is TRBV3-1 (or the pseudogene TRBV3-2); D is possibly TRBD1 (5 bases). CDR3 length equals 15 residues. Trimming removed 1 base from V and 1 base from J, with 8 bases in between. The V gene's germline CDR1 is LGHDT and CDR2 YNNKEL (reference sequence).

This chain's CDR3 is CASSPLAGGSSYNEQFF. The CDR3, as DNA: TGTGCCAGCAGCCCACTAGCGGGGGGGAGCTCCTACAATGAGCAGTTCTTC. The chain joins TRBV4-2 to TRBJ2-1; 13 positions agree with TRBD2. CDR1 is LGHNA and CDR2 is YNFKEQ in the germline V gene. The CDR3 contains 17 residues. V was clipped by 4 bases and J by 0 bases; unmatched bases: 3.

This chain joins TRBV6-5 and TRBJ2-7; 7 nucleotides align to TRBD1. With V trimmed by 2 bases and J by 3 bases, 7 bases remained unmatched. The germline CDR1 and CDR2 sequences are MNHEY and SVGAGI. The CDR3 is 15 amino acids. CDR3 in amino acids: CASSYGTVTLYEQYF. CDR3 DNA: TGTGCCAGCAGTTACGGGACAGTAACTCTCTACGAGCAGTACTTC.

This CDR3 reads CASSNSAEQYF. Written as DNA, the CDR3 is TGTGCCAGTAGTAACAGTGCCGAGCAGTACTTC. The gene calls are TRBV19 and TRBJ2-7; the D is unclear. CDR1 LNHDA and CDR2 SQIVND come from the germline V gene (reference sequence). With 4 bases removed from V and 6 bases from J, the gap between germline ends came to 7 bases. This CDR3 spans 11 amino acids.

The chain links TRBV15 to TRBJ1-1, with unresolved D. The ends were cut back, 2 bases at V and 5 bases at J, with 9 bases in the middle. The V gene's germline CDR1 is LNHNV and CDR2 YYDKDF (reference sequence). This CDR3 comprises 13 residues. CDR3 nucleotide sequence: TGTGCCACCAGCAGATTAACAAGGACTGAAGCTTTCTTT. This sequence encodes CATSRLTRTEAFF. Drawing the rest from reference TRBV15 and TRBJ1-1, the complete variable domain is DAMVIQNPRYQVTQFGKPVTLSCSQTLNHNVMYWYQQKSSQAPKLLFHYYDKDFNNEADTPDNFQSRRPNTSFCFLDIRSPGLGDTAMYLCATSRLTRTEAFFGQGTRLTVV.

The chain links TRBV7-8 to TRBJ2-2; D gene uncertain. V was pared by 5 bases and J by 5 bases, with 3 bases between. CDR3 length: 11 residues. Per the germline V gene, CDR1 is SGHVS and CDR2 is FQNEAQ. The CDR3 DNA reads TGTGCCAGCAGCCGGACCGGGGAGCTGTTTTTT. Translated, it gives CASSRTGELFF. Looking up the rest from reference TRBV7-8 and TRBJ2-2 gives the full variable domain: GAGVSQSPRYKVAKRGQDVALRCDPISGHVSLFWYQQALGQGPEFLTYFQNEAQLDKSGLPSDRFFAERPEGSVSTLKIQRTQQEDSAVYLCASSRTGELFFGEGSRLTVL.

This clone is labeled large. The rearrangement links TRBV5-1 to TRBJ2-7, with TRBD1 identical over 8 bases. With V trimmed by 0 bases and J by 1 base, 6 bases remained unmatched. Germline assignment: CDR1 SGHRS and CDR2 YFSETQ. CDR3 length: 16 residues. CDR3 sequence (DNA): TGCGCCAGCAGCTTGGGGGACAGGCGTGTTTCCTACGAGCAGTACTTC. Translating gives CASSLGDRRVSYEQYF.

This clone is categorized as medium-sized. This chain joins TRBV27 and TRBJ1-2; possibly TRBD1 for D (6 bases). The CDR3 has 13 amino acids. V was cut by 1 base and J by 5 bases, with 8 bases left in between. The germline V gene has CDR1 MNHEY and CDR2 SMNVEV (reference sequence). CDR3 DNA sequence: TGTGCCAGCAGTTTATTACAGGGTTATGGCTACACCTTC. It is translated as CASSLLQGYGYTF.

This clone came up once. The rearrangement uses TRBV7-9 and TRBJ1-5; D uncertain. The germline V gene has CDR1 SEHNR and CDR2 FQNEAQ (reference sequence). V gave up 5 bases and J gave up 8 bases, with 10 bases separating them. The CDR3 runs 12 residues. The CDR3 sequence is CASSDEPEPQHF. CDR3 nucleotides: TGTGCCAGCAGCGACGAACCAGAGCCCCAGCATTTT.

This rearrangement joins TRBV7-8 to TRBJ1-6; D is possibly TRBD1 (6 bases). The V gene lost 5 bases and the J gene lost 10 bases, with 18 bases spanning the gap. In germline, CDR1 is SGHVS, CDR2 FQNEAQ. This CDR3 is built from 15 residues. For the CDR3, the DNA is TGTGCCAGCAGCCCTAGAGCAGGGGTAGCATCACCCCTCCACTTT. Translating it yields CASSPRAGVASPLHF.

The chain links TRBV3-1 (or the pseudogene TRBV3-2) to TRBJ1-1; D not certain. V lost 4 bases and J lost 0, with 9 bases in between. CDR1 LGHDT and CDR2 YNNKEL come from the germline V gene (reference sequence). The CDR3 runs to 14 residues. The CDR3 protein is CASSPGRVNTEAFF. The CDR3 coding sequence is TGTGCCAGCAGCCCGGGGAGAGTGAACACTGAAGCTTTCTTT.

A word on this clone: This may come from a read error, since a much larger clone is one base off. In nucleotides, the CDR3 is TGTGTCAGCAGTCTTCCCAGGACAGGGAGGAATCAGCCCCAGCATTTT. Amino acid sequence: CVSSLPRTGRNQPQHF. The chain employs TRBV25-1 and TRBJ1-5; TRBD1 agrees at 8 bases. The CDR3 consists of 16 residues. CDR1 and CDR2 from the germline V gene are MGHDK and SYGVNS.

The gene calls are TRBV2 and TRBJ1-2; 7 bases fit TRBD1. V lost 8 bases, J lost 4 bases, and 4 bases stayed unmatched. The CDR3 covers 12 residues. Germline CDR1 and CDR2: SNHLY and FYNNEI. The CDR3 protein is CASGGTAYGYTF. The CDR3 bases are TGTGCCAGCGGGGGGACAGCCTATGGCTACACCTTC. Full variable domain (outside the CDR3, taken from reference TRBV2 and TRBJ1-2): EPEVTQTPSHQVTQMGQEVILRCVPISNHLYFYWYRQILGQKVEFLVSFYNNEISEKSEIFDDQFSVERPDGSNFTLKIRSTKLEDSAMYFCASGGTAYGYTFGSGTRLTVV.

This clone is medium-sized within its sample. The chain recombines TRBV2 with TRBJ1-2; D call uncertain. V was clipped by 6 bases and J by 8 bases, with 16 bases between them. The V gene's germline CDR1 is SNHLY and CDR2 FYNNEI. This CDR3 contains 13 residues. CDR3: CASRHEGLKGYTF. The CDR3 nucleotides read TGTGCCAGCAGACACGAAGGATTGAAGGGCTACACCTTC.

The CDR3 sequence is CASSLDYGYTF. Written as DNA, the CDR3 is TGTGCCAGCAGCTTGGACTATGGCTACACCTTC. The chain links TRBV5-6 to TRBJ1-2, with no clear D. The CDR3 is made up of 11 amino acids. The germline V gene has CDR1 SGHDT and CDR2 YYEEEE. V was cut by 0 bases and J by 3 bases, with 0 bases left in between.

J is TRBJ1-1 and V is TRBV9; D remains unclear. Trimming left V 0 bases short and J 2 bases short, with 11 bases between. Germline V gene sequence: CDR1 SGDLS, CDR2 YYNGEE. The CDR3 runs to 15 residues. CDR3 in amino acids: CASSVDLDRNTEAFF. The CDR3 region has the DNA TGTGCCAGCAGCGTAGACTTAGACCGAAACACTGAAGCTTTCTTT.